What follows describes a single T cell receptor beta chain. The read ends 3 residues before the CDR3 terminus; that terminus is restored from the germline J gene. V trimming: 6 bases; J trimming: 1 base; junction bases outside the gene matches: 4. This CDR3 has 14 residues. Assay: immunoSEQ multiplex PCR; the TCRdb copy retains only in-frame clones and omits some. Its table lists under 50,000 clones. The data stem from a study of T cells in women clearing cervical HPV infection. In the study overall: No precancer developed; the control's incident HPV16 infection cleared within 12 months.

This chain joins TRBV12-3 or TRBV12-4 and TRBJ2-7; TRBD1 aligns across 9 bases. The clonotype comes from a woman aged 18 to 75 with a cervical HPV16 infection that either progressed to CIN3+ or cleared (not recorded which). Sequenced material: blood buffy coat. CDR3 DNA (partial): TGTGCCAGCAGACCCGGGACAGGGTCCTACGAG. Translating gives CASRPGTGSYE. The whole CDR3 sequence is CASRPGTGSYEQYF.